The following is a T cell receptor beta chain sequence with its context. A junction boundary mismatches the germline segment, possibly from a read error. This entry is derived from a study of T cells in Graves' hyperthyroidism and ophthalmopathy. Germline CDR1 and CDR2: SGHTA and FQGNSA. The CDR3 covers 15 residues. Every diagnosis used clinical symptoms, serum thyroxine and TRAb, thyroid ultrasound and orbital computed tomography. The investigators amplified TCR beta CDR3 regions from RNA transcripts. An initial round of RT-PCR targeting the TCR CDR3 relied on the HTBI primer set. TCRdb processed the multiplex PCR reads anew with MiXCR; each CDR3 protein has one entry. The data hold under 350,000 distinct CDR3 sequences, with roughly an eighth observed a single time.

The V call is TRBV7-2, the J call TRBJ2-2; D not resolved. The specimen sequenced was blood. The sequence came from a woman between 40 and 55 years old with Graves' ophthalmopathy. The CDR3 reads CASSQDPNDTGELFF. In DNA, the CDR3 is TGCGCCAGCAGCCAAGATCCAAACGACACCGGGGAGCTGTTTTTT.